This T cell receptor beta chain was documented in a study of cytomegalovirus exposure and HLA in healthy donors. The PCR had 60 Vbeta and 13 Jbeta primers. Data came from immunoSEQ multiplex PCR; TCRdb stores just in-frame clones and leaves some out. The sample gives fewer than 130,000 clones, roughly 78% of which show up once; 1% to 1.5% is in the top ten. This clone was seen just once. Germline loops: CDR1 MNHEY, CDR2 SVGAGI. The CDR3 has 14 residues. The ends lost 7 bases at V and 5 bases at J; junction bases unmatched: 10. The sample comprised PBMCs. The TCR comes from a woman in her twenties or thirties in good health and CMV-seronegative. The V and J genes are TRBV6-5 and TRBJ2-7; TRBD1 aligns across 8 bases. In DNA, the CDR3 is TGTGCCAGCACCATGACAGGGGAATCGAACGAGCAGTACTTC. This codes for CASTMTGESNEQYF.